This TCR beta chain was sequenced in a study of T cell responses to AZD1222 COVID-19 vaccine. Study-wide context: Second-dose schedules of about 4 or about 12 weeks were combined. Study findings and constraints: Along spike, vaccine-associated CD4 TCRs were found throughout, with dominance at 160-218 and 743-854. Repertoires in all cases were sampled only once the peak T cell response had passed. Nearly half of the spike-specific TCRs reportedly recognize variant regions that carry no mutations.

TCRdb keeps only in-frame clones here, not all; method: immunoSEQ multiplex PCR. The data show roughly 100,000 clones, 80% to 90% seen once. This CDR3 spans 15 amino acids. CDR1 SGHTA and CDR2 FQGNSA come from the germline V gene. V shed 5 bases and J 8 bases; nucleotides not matched to a gene: 10. Points on this clone: Its matching antigen is unknown.

This sequence joins TRBV7-2 and TRBJ2-1; 9 positions match TRBD2. This TCR was sampled from an adult in good health. The sequenced sample was peripheral blood, obtained on day 0 of AZD1222 vaccination. CDR3 sequence (DNA): TGTGCCAGCAGCCAGATGGGACTAGCTGGCGATGAGCAGTTCTTC. It translates to CASSQMGLAGDEQFF.